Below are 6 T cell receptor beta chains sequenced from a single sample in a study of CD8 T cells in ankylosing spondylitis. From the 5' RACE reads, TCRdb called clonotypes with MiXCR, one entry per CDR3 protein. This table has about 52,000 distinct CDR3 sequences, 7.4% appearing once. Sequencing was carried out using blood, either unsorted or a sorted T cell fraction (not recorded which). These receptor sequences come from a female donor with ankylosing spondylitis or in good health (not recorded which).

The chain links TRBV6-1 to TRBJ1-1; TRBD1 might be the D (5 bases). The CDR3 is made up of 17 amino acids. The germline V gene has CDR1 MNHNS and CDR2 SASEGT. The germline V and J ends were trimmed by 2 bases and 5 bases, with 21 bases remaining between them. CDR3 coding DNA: TGTGCCAGCAGTGAATGGGGTGGAGGGGCTAGAGGTACTGAAGCTTTCTTT. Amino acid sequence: CASSEWGGGARGTEAFF.

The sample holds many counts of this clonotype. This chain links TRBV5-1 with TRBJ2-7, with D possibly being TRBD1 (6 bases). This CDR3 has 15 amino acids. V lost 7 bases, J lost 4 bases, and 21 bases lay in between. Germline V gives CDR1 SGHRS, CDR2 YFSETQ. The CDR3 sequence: CASRPTGSQAYEQYF. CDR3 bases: TGCGCCAGCCGACCGACAGGATCTCAGGCTTACGAGCAGTACTTC.

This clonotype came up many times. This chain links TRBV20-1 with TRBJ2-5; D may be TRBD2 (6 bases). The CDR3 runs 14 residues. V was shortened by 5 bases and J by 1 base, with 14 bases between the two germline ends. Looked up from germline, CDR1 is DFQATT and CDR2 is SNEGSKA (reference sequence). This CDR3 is CSAAKTGSQETQYF. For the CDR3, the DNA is TGCAGTGCTGCGAAAACCGGGAGCCAAGAGACCCAGTACTTC.

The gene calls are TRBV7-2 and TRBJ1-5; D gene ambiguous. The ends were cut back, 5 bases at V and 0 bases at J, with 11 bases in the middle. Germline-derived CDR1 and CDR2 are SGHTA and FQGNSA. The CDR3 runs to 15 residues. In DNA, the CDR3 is TGTGCCAGCAGCCCACGGGGATATAGCAATCAGCCCCAGCATTTT. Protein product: CASSPRGYSNQPQHF.

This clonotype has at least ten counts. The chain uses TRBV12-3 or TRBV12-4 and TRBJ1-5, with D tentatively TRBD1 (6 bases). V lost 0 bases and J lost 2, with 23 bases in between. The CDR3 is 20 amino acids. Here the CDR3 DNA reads TGTGCCAGCAGTTTAGCACAAGGAGGGGGACTGAAGATTGGCAATCAGCCCCAGCATTTT. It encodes CASSLAQGGGLKIGNQPQHF.

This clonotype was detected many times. The CDR3 here is CASSLEVGYEQYV. The CDR3 DNA reads TGCGCCAGCAGCTTGGAGGTCGGCTACGAGCAGTACGTC. This chain links TRBV5-1 with TRBJ2-7; D is unresolved. The germline CDR1 and CDR2 sequences are SGHRS and YFSETQ. The length of the CDR3 is 13 residues. V was trimmed by 0 bases and J by 3 bases, leaving 7 bases between them.